These 21 T cell receptor beta chains were all obtained from the same sample, sequenced in a study of identical twins. Via MiXCR, TCRdb re-called the 5' RACE reads, giving one row per CDR3 protein. In the table there are some 1,700,000 distinct CDR3 sequences, more than 30% of which are singletons. The source material was cord blood. These receptors were taken from a newborn girl in good health.

This clonotype was observed a handful of times. The V call is TRBV20-1, the J call TRBJ1-1, with D unresolved. The CDR3 covers 16 residues. V was pared by 2 bases and J by 3 bases, with 19 bases between. Germline CDR1 and CDR2: DFQATT and SNEGSKA (reference sequence). The CDR3 region has the DNA TGCAGTGCTAGACCGTTCGGACCCTTCCGGGACACTGAAGCTTTCTTT. The encoded protein is CSARPFGPFRDTEAFF.

The J gene is TRBJ2-5, the V gene TRBV28, with 12 bases that match TRBD2. The J call may be mistaken, given a closer DNA end match to TRBJ2-1. CDR3 length: 17 residues. In germline, CDR1 is MDHEN, CDR2 SYDVKM. In nucleotides, the CDR3 is TGTGCCAGCATTTCCCAATCTAGCGGGAGGGAGCAAGAGACCCAGTTCTTC. Encoded protein: CASISQSSGREQETQFF.

The chain combines TRBV12-3 or TRBV12-4 with TRBJ2-2; 7 bases are a match to TRBD2. V shed 6 bases, J shed 2 bases, and the junction held 6 bases outside the gene matches. There are 15 residues in the CDR3. CDR3 protein: CASRILAINTGELFF. DNA for the CDR3: TGTGCCAGCAGAATACTAGCGATTAACACCGGGGAGCTGTTTTTT.

The sample holds many counts of this clonotype. The gene calls are TRBV5-1 and TRBJ2-5; D gene ambiguous. Per the germline V gene, CDR1 is SGHRS and CDR2 is YFSETQ. The CDR3 extends over 16 amino acids. Trimming left V 1 base short and J 3 bases short, with 16 bases between. CDR3 loop: CASSLWTPDTKETQYF. As DNA, the CDR3 is TGCGCCAGCAGCTTGTGGACGCCAGACACAAAAGAGACCCAGTACTTC. The whole variable domain, filled in from reference TRBV5-1 and TRBJ2-5, reads KAGVTQTPRYLIKTRGQQVTLSCSPISGHRSVSWYQQTPGQGLQFLFEYFSETQRNKGNFPGRFSGRQFSNSRSEMNVSTLELGDSALYLCASSLWTPDTKETQYFGPGTRLLVL.

The chain uses TRBV6-6 and TRBJ1-1; unclear D gene. CDR1 is MNHNY and CDR2 is SVGAGI in the germline V gene (reference sequence). The CDR3 loop spans 12 amino acids. V was clipped by 6 bases and J by 3 bases, with 8 bases between them. CDR3 in DNA: TGTGCCAGCAGGCCGTATGACACTGAAGCTTTCTTT. Protein sequence: CASRPYDTEAFF.

This chain joins TRBV27 and TRBJ2-5; D remains unclear. The better agreement between TRBJ2-7 and the DNA end casts doubt on the J call. The V gene's germline CDR1 is MNHEY and CDR2 SMNVEV (reference sequence). The length of the CDR3 is 12 residues. The CDR3, as DNA: TGTGCCAGCAGTAAGAACCTCTACGAGCAGTACTTC. Its protein product is CASSKNLYEQYF.

This clonotype was seen repeatedly, ten times or more. The chain recombines TRBV25-1 with TRBJ2-4; D possibly corresponds to TRBD1 (5 bases). Trimming took 7 bases from V and 1 from J, leaving 5 bases between them. The germline gives CDR1 MGHDK, CDR2 SYGVNS. The CDR3 consists of 12 residues. CDR3 DNA sequence: TGTGCCAGCACAGGGGCCAAAAACATTCAGTACTTC. It specifies CASTGAKNIQYF.

In this sample, this clonotype turned up a few times. This chain links TRBV10-3 with TRBJ1-1, with D maybe TRBD1 (5 bases). CDR1 and CDR2 (germline): ENHRY, SYGVKD. The V gene lost 0 bases and the J gene lost 4 bases, with 9 bases spanning the gap. CDR3 length equals 14 residues. Here the CDR3 DNA reads TGTGCCATCAGTGAGTCAGGGGTTGGCACTGAAGCTTTCTTT. Translation: CAISESGVGTEAFF.

This chain links TRBV28 with TRBJ2-3; no firm D call. CDR1 is MDHEN and CDR2 is SYDVKM in the germline V gene. V was trimmed by 7 bases and J by 1 base, leaving 12 bases between them. The CDR3 spans 14 residues. DNA for the CDR3: TGTGCCAGCAAAGCCCGAGAACGCACAGATACGCAGTATTTT. It translates to CASKARERTDTQYF.

This clonotype was counted at least ten times. The chain is built from TRBV6-5 and TRBJ2-7; 8 bases are shared with TRBD1. CDR1 and CDR2 from the germline V gene are MNHEY and SVGAGI. V trimming: 6 bases; J trimming: 0 bases; junction bases outside the gene matches: 4. The CDR3 contains 14 residues. Here the CDR3 DNA reads TGTGCCAGCAGGGACAGGGCGCTCTCCTACGAGCAGTACTTC. This codes for CASRDRALSYEQYF.

CDR3 region: CASSIGPSAPYNEQYF. The CDR3 DNA reads as TGTGCCAGTAGTATAGGACCCAGTGCCCCCTACAATGAGCAGTACTTC. The chain joins TRBV19 to TRBJ2-1, with D uncertain. The J call may be faulty, since TRBJ2-7 better matches the DNA end. The length of the CDR3 is 16 residues. CDR1 is LNHDA and CDR2 is SQIVND in the germline V gene (reference sequence).

V usage is TRBV12-3 or TRBV12-4 and J usage is TRBJ1-6; D unresolved. This CDR3 spans 14 amino acids. V lost 6 bases and J lost 6, with 12 bases in between. The CDR3 sequence: CASSPVPSNSPLHF. DNA for the CDR3: TGTGCCAGCAGCCCAGTTCCCAGTAATTCACCCCTCCACTTT.

This clonotype showed up just a few times. The chain employs TRBV2 and TRBJ2-4; 12 nucleotides line up with TRBD2. The J call may not be correct, given that the DNA end is closer to TRBJ2-7. CDR1 is SNHLY, CDR2 FYNNEI, per germline. The CDR3 is 14 amino acids. The CDR3 DNA sequence: TGTGCCAGCAGTGGACTAGCGGGGGTTGGCGAGCAGTACTTC. Encoded protein: CASSGLAGVGEQYF.

This clonotype was seen a handful of times. This rearrangement joins TRBV20-1 to TRBJ1-6; D remains unclear. Trimming took 1 base from V and 9 from J, leaving 10 bases between them. The CDR3 length is 13 residues. Looked up from germline, CDR1 is DFQATT and CDR2 is SNEGSKA (reference sequence). In nucleotides, the CDR3 is TGCAGTGCTAGAGTCTATACGGGTTCACCCCTCCACTTT. This sequence encodes CSARVYTGSPLHF.

This clonotype has a handful of counts. The rearrangement uses TRBV25-1 and TRBJ2-3, with D unclear. This CDR3 is 15 amino acids long. Germline V gene lookup returns CDR1 MGHDK and CDR2 SYGVNS. With 5 bases removed from V and 2 bases from J, the gap between germline ends came to 14 bases. This CDR3 is CASSLEGPLTDTQYF. The CDR3, as DNA: TGTGCCAGCAGTCTAGAAGGACCCCTCACAGATACGCAGTATTTT. Together with reference TRBV25-1 and TRBJ2-3, the CDR3 gives the full variable domain: EADIYQTPRYLVIGTGKKITLECSQTMGHDKMYWYQQDPGMELHLIHYSYGVNSTEKGDLSSESTVSRIRTEHFPLTLESARPSHTSQYLCASSLEGPLTDTQYFGPGTRLTVL.

This chain uses TRBV5-6 with TRBJ2-3; weak D call: TRBD2 (6 bases). Germline CDR1 is SGHDT and CDR2 is YYEEEE. The CDR3 is made up of 15 amino acids. Trimming took off 7 bases at V and 0 bases at J, with 15 bases between the two ends. The CDR3 bases are TGTGCCAGCGGAACCGGGACTTTTAGCACAGATACGCAGTATTTT. Translation gives CASGTGTFSTDTQYF.

Only a few counts were recorded for this clonotype. The CDR3, as DNA: TGCGCCAGCAGCATGGACGGGGACAATGAGCAGTTCTTC. Residues: CASSMDGDNEQFF. The rearrangement joins TRBV5-1 to TRBJ2-1, with D possibly being TRBD2 (5 bases). Deletions cut 4 bases from V and 5 bases from J, with 10 bases between. The germline V gene encodes CDR1 SGHRS and CDR2 YFSETQ. This CDR3 is 13 amino acids long.

This chain links TRBV4-2 with TRBJ1-3; tentatively, D is TRBD1 (5 bases). The CDR3 loop spans 13 amino acids. Trimming took 4 bases from V and 6 from J, leaving 10 bases between them. Germline-derived CDR1 and CDR2 are LGHNA and YNFKEQ. The CDR3 DNA sequence: TGTGCCAGCAGCCCGGGACCGGAAAACACCATATATTTT. Translating it yields CASSPGPENTIYF.

The rearrangement joins TRBV27 to TRBJ2-3; 7 bases align to TRBD1. Per the germline V gene, CDR1 is MNHEY and CDR2 is SMNVEV (reference sequence). V was clipped by 1 base and J by 2 bases; unmatched bases: 9. There are 17 residues in the CDR3. The CDR3 region is CASSLWGWDRNTDTQYF. The CDR3 DNA reads TGTGCCAGCAGTTTATGGGGTTGGGACAGAAACACAGATACGCAGTATTTT.

The genes are TRBV20-1 and TRBJ2-1; no firm D call. V dropped 6 bases and J dropped 3 bases, with 12 bases sitting between them. Per germline, CDR1 DFQATT and CDR2 SNEGSKA (reference sequence). This CDR3 region has 13 residues. The DNA for the CDR3 is TGCAGTGCCACCCTATCCATCTACAATGAGCAGTTCTTC. Amino acids: CSATLSIYNEQFF.

The V gene is TRBV15, the J gene TRBJ1-2; TRBD1 aligns across 7 bases. The CDR3 has 14 amino acids. The junction had 10 bases not matched to a gene; V was cut back by 8 bases and J by 4 bases. Germline values: CDR1 LNHNV, CDR2 YYDKDF (reference sequence). The CDR3 sequence is CATALGGDSYGYTF. The CDR3 region has the DNA TGTGCCACCGCTTTAGGGGGGGACAGCTATGGCTACACCTTC.